These 27 T cell receptor beta chains were all obtained from the same sample, sequenced in a study of blood T cell repertoires in COVID-19. The assay was immunoSEQ multiplex PCR, and TCRdb's table has in-frame clones only and misses some. The table has fewer than 350,000 clones, 85% to 95% seen once. Sequencing used PBMCs or T cells enriched from blood (not recorded which). These TCRs come from a man aged 35-49 years who had been exposed to COVID-19.

V is TRBV6-4 and J is TRBJ2-1, with TRBD2 identical over 14 bases. With V trimmed by 5 bases and J by 8 bases, 5 bases remained unmatched. Germline CDR1 MRHNA, CDR2 SNTAGT. This CDR3 has 15 residues. CDR3 sequence reads: CASSPRTSGRHEQFF. The CDR3, as DNA: TGTGCCAGCAGTCCGAGGACTAGCGGGAGGCATGAGCAGTTCTTC.

The J gene is TRBJ2-7, the V gene TRBV7-9; 10 nucleotides match TRBD1. Per the germline V gene, CDR1 is SEHNR and CDR2 is FQNEAQ (reference sequence). This CDR3 spans 16 amino acids. Trimming cost V 5 bases and J 4 bases; bases outside gene matches: 11. CDR3 protein: CASSQSPGQGTYEQYF. DNA for the CDR3: TGTGCCAGCAGCCAATCGCCGGGACAGGGGACGTACGAGCAGTACTTC.

V gene TRBV7-9 combines with J gene TRBJ1-2; 7 nucleotides agree with TRBD1. The CDR3 totals 16 residues. The J segment lost 6 bases and the V segment lost 10 bases, leaving 20 bases of the junction unmatched. The germline V gene encodes CDR1 SEHNR and CDR2 FQNEAQ (reference sequence). The CDR3 is CATRRLSPGGFDGYTF. CDR3 nucleotide sequence: TGTGCCACCCGACGTTTGTCGCCAGGGGGATTTGATGGCTACACCTTC.

The V and J genes are TRBV6-2 or TRBV6-3 and TRBJ2-1, with 10 bases fitting TRBD1. Germline trimming cut 5 bases from V and 2 bases from J; bases unmatched to any gene: 3. Per germline, CDR1 MNHEY and CDR2 SVGEGT. The CDR3 sequence is 15 residues long. The CDR3 DNA sequence: TGTGCCAGCAGTCAGACAGGGGGCGCCTACAATGAGCAGTTCTTC. Amino acid sequence: CASSQTGGAYNEQFF.

The chain carries TRBV9 and TRBJ2-1; 12 bases agree with TRBD2. CDR3 length: 18 amino acids. The ends lost 3 bases at V and 2 bases at J; junction bases unmatched: 9. Germline V CDR1 and CDR2: SGDLS, YYNGEE. CDR3 DNA sequence: TGTGCCAGCAGCGCCGTCGTGACTAGCGGGAGACCCTACAATGAGCAGTTCTTC. It translates to CASSAVVTSGRPYNEQFF.

The chain combines TRBV2 with TRBJ2-7; D not certain. Germline V gene data show CDR1 as SNHLY and CDR2 as FYNNEI. CDR3 length: 16 residues. V shed 7 bases and J shed 6 bases, with 25 bases lying between them. The CDR3 loop is CASIMIHPPGGGEQYF. DNA for the CDR3: TGTGCCAGCATCATGATTCACCCCCCCGGCGGTGGCGAGCAGTACTTC.

CDR3 sequence reads: CASSVWEGGQATDTQYF. The CDR3 DNA follows: TGTGCCAGCAGCGTTTGGGAAGGGGGACAGGCCACAGATACGCAGTATTTT. The rearrangement joins TRBV9 to TRBJ2-3; 8 nucleotides line up with TRBD1. The germline V gene encodes CDR1 SGDLS and CDR2 YYNGEE. V was clipped by 2 bases and J by 2 bases; unmatched bases: 10. CDR3 length: 17 amino acids.

This clone has a single count. The chain is built from TRBV11-1 and TRBJ2-1; D possibly corresponds to TRBD2 (6 bases). V was cut by 3 bases and J by 10 bases, with 10 bases left in between. From germline, CDR1 is SGHAT and CDR2 FQDESV (reference sequence). This CDR3 contains 12 residues. Here the CDR3 reads CASSLEGWEQFF. The CDR3 DNA follows: TGTGCCAGCAGCTTGGAGGGGTGGGAGCAGTTCTTC.

This clone was detected once. The chain has TRBV9 and TRBJ1-4; the match to TRBD1 covers 7 bases. Germline V gives CDR1 SGDLS, CDR2 YYNGEE. V lost 3 bases to trimming and J lost 5 bases; unmatched junction nucleotides: 4. CDR3 size: 14 residues. As DNA, the CDR3 is TGTGCCAGCAGCGCGGGACAGATGAATGAAAAACTGTTTTTT. This codes for CASSAGQMNEKLFF.

V is TRBV5-1 and J is TRBJ2-3, with 14 positions matching TRBD2. This CDR3 spans 17 amino acids. Trimming cost V 4 bases and J 4 bases; bases outside gene matches: 8. The germline CDR1 and CDR2 sequences are SGHRS and YFSETQ. This CDR3 reads CASSGSGLAGEADTQYF. In DNA form, the CDR3 reads TGCGCCAGCAGCGGATCGGGACTAGCGGGAGAAGCAGATACGCAGTATTTT. The full variable domain, in which reference TRBV5-1 and TRBJ2-3 provide the parts outside the CDR3, is KAGVTQTPRYLIKTRGQQVTLSCSPISGHRSVSWYQQTPGQGLQFLFEYFSETQRNKGNFPGRFSGRQFSNSRSEMNVSTLELGDSALYLCASSGSGLAGEADTQYFGPGTRLTVL.

The rearrangement links TRBV6-5 to TRBJ2-7; 7 nucleotides align to TRBD1. CDR3 length: 14 residues. V gave up 0 bases and J gave up 4 bases; unmatched junction bases: 3. CDR1 and CDR2 (germline): MNHEY, SVGAGI. CDR3 sequence (DNA): TGTGCCAGCAGTTACTCGGGGACAGCTTACGAGCAGTACTTC. Translating it yields CASSYSGTAYEQYF.

The J gene is TRBJ1-1, the V gene TRBV28; 7 nucleotides agree with TRBD1. With V trimmed by 1 base and J by 7 bases, 3 bases remained unmatched. The CDR3 is 13 amino acids. The germline V gene has CDR1 MDHEN and CDR2 SYDVKM. CDR3 loop: CASSLSYRGEAFF. CDR3 coding DNA: TGTGCCAGCAGTTTATCGTACAGGGGTGAAGCTTTCTTT.

About this clone itself: Other DNA sequences in the same sample also yield this CDR3. The chain recombines TRBV4-1 with TRBJ2-7; 10 nucleotides line up with TRBD2. Trimming took 1 base from V and 4 from J; bases not matched to a gene: 7. CDR3 size: 16 residues. The germline gives CDR1 MGHRA, CDR2 YSYEKL. CDR3 DNA: TGCGCCAGCAGCCAAGGCGTAGCGGGAGGTACTTACGAGCAGTACTTC. Amino acid sequence: CASSQGVAGGTYEQYF.

The chain employs TRBV3-1 (or the pseudogene TRBV3-2) and TRBJ2-7, with TRBD1 matching over 8 bases. V was clipped by 1 base and J by 4 bases; unmatched bases: 6. The length of the CDR3 is 15 residues. Germline lookup yields CDR1 LGHDT and CDR2 YNNKEL (reference sequence). This chain's CDR3 is CASSQGWTGRYEQYF. The CDR3 nucleotides are TGTGCCAGCAGCCAAGGATGGACAGGGCGGTACGAGCAGTACTTC.

The chain joins TRBV7-9 to TRBJ1-1; perhaps TRBD1 as D (6 bases). This CDR3 is built from 13 residues. Trimming removed 8 bases at V and 3 bases at J, with 13 bases between. Germline CDR1 reads SEHNR; CDR2 reads FQNEAQ (reference sequence). The CDR3 is CASGTGSDTEAFF. The CDR3 DNA sequence: TGTGCCAGCGGCACAGGGTCGGACACTGAAGCTTTCTTT.

V is TRBV9 and J is TRBJ1-1; D possibly corresponds to TRBD1 (5 bases). The CDR3 runs 13 residues. Germline CDR1 reads SGDLS; CDR2 reads YYNGEE. V was shortened by 3 bases and J by 1 base, with 7 bases between the two germline ends. This chain's CDR3 is CASSGGSNTEAFF. The CDR3 DNA is TGTGCCAGCAGCGGGGGCTCGAACACTGAAGCTTTCTTT.

The V and J genes are TRBV5-1 and TRBJ1-1; D is possibly TRBD1 (5 bases). Germline CDR1 SGHRS, CDR2 YFSETQ. V lost 4 bases to trimming and J lost 8 bases, with 15 bases between them. This CDR3 is built from 13 residues. The CDR3 protein is CASSPKVQDEAFF. In DNA form, the CDR3 reads TGCGCCAGCAGCCCGAAAGTACAGGACGAAGCTTTCTTT.

The chain couples TRBV3-1 (or the pseudogene TRBV3-2) to TRBJ1-1; 7 bases map to TRBD1. Trimming removed 10 bases from V and 6 bases from J; junction bases left unmatched: 11. The CDR3 is 13 amino acids. The germline gives CDR1 LGHDT, CDR2 YNNKEL (reference sequence). The CDR3 is CATRDSRSPEAFF. CDR3 in DNA: TGTGCCACTAGGGACAGCCGGAGCCCTGAAGCTTTCTTT.

This clone was detected only once. This chain connects TRBV5-6 to TRBJ1-2; the match to TRBD1 covers 7 bases. The CDR3 has 15 residues. Germline loops: CDR1 SGHDT, CDR2 YYEEEE. The V gene end was trimmed by 4 bases and the J gene end by 3 bases; junction bases not matched to a gene: 9. CDR3 nucleotides: TGTGCCAGCAGCCAACCTAGACAGGGCGACTATGGCTACACCTTC. Translating gives CASSQPRQGDYGYTF.

The chain carries TRBV13 and TRBJ2-1; 10 nucleotides line up with TRBD2. The CDR3 totals 16 residues. Germline assignment: CDR1 PRHDT and CDR2 FYEKMQ (reference sequence). The junction had 9 bases not matched to a gene; V was cut back by 2 bases and J by 8 bases. CDR3 sequence (DNA): TGTGCCAGCAGCTTACTCCTAGCGGGAGAGAGCGATGAGCAGTTCTTC. Its translation: CASSLLLAGESDEQFF.

The rearrangement links TRBV4-1 to TRBJ1-2; D remains unclear. This CDR3 is 15 amino acids long. With 0 bases removed from V and 0 bases from J, the gap between germline ends came to 8 bases. Germline CDR1 and CDR2: MGHRA and YSYEKL. The DNA for the CDR3 is TGCGCCAGCAGCCAAGATCAAAGAGCTAACTATGGCTACACCTTC. Protein product: CASSQDQRANYGYTF.

The chain carries TRBV29-1 and TRBJ2-2; tentatively, D is TRBD1 (6 bases). The CDR3 runs to 13 residues. Germline CDR1 is SQVTM and CDR2 is ANQGSEA. Trimming took off 4 bases at V and 6 bases at J, with 12 bases between the two ends. The CDR3 loop is CSVGGTGSGELFF. CDR3 nucleotides: TGCAGCGTTGGGGGTACAGGGTCCGGGGAGCTGTTTTTT.

V usage is TRBV7-9 and J usage is TRBJ2-5; the D gene is possibly TRBD1 (5 bases). CDR1 and CDR2 from the germline V gene are SEHNR and FQNEAQ (reference sequence). The CDR3 has 15 amino acids. V was clipped by 4 bases and J by 3 bases, with 15 bases between them. The CDR3 DNA reads TGTGCCAGCAGCTCCTGGATAGGGGAAGAAGAGACCCAGTACTTC. Amino acid sequence: CASSSWIGEEETQYF.

This clone was picked up one time. This chain uses TRBV4-1 with TRBJ1-1, with D perhaps matching TRBD1 (6 bases). Between the trimmed V and J ends, which lost 1 base and 4 bases, there was a span of 16 bases. Germline CDR1 is MGHRA and CDR2 is YSYEKL. This CDR3 is built from 16 residues. In DNA form, the CDR3 reads TGCGCCAGCAGCCAAGGCAACAGGGTGGTGGGCACTGAAGCTTTCTTT. Encoded protein: CASSQGNRVVGTEAFF.

The J gene is TRBJ1-6, the V gene TRBV6-1; TRBD1 agrees at 8 bases. V dropped 4 bases and J dropped 0; count of bases not matched to a gene: 5. The CDR3 is made up of 17 amino acids. From germline, CDR1 is MNHNS and CDR2 SASEGT. CDR3 sequence: CASSARQGRSYNSPLHF. Written as DNA, the CDR3 is TGTGCCAGCAGTGCTAGACAGGGGCGCTCCTATAATTCACCCCTCCACTTT.

This chain connects TRBV18 to TRBJ2-5; D ambiguous. CDR1 is KGHSH and CDR2 is LQKENI in the germline V gene. Trimming removed 5 bases at V and 0 bases at J, with 4 bases between. The CDR3 consists of 12 residues. The CDR3 DNA sequence: TGTGCCAGCTCATCGTACCAAGAGACCCAGTACTTC. Translation: CASSSYQETQYF.

The chain carries TRBV5-6 and TRBJ2-5, with 7 bases aligning to TRBD1. CDR3 size: 15 residues. Germline CDR1 is SGHDT and CDR2 is YYEEEE. J gave up 2 bases and V 4 bases, and 8 bases lay outside the gene matches. The CDR3 DNA is TGTGCCAGCAGCGCTAGACAGGGTCGGCAAGAGACCCAGTACTTC. It codes for CASSARQGRQETQYF. Full variable domain (rest looked up from reference TRBV5-6 and TRBJ2-5): DAGVTQSPTHLIKTRGQQVTLRCSPKSGHDTVSWYQQALGQGPQFIFQYYEEEERQRGNFPDRFSGHQFPNYSSELNVNALLLGDSALYLCASSARQGRQETQYFGPGTRLLVL.